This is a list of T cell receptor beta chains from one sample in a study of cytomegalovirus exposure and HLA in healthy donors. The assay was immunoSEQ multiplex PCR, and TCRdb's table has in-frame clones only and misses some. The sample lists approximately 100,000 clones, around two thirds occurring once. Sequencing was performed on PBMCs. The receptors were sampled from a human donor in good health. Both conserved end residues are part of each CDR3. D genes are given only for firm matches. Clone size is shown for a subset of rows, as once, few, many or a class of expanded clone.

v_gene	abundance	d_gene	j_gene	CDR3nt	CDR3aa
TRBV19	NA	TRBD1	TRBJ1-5	TGTGCCAGTAGTAGGACAGGGGACTATCAGCCCCAGCATTTT	CASSRTGDYQPQHF
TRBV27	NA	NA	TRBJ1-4	TGTGCCAGCAGTTCTCTGGGGAGCGGTGAAAAACTGTTTTTT	CASSSLGSGEKLFF
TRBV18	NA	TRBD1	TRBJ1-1	TGTGCCAGCTCACCGCTTAGGACAGGGGGGAACACTGAAGCTTTCTTT	CASSPLRTGGNTEAFF
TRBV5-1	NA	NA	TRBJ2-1	TGCGCCAGCAGCTTTGAAAGGGGGAATGAGCAGTTCTTC	CASSFERGNEQFF
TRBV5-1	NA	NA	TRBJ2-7	TGCGCCAGCAGCTTAAGGACAGCCCCTGACTACGAGCAGTACTTC	CASSLRTAPDYEQYF
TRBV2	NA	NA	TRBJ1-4	TGTGCCAGCAGGGCCGGACAGACCGAAAAACTGTTTTTT	CASRAGQTEKLFF
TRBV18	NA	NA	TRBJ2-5	TGTGCCAGCTCACTTCAGCGACAGATAGTCCAAGAGACCCAGTACTTC	CASSLQRQIVQETQYF
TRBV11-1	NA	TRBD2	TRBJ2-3	TGTGCCAGCAGCTTAGCGCGGGAGGATACGCAGTATTTT	CASSLAREDTQYF
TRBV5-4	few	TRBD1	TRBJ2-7	TGTGCCAGCAGCGGAACAGGGGAAGGGCAGTACTTC	CASSGTGEGQYF
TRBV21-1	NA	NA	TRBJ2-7	TGTGCCAGCAGCAAAATACGGGACAGGGACTACGAGCAGTACTTC	CASSKIRDRDYEQYF
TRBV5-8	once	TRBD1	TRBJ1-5	TGTGCCAGCAGGGGACAGGGCAATCAGCCCCAGCATTTT	CASRGQGNQPQHF
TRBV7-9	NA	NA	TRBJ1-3	TGTGCCAGCACCCCTTCTGGAAACACCATATATTTT	CASTPSGNTIYF
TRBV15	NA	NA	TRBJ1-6	TGTGCCACCAGCAGAGTACAAGACACACCCCTCCACTTT	CATSRVQDTPLHF
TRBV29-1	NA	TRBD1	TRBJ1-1	TGCAGCGTTGCCCTTGGACAGGCGAACACTGAAGCTTTCTTT	CSVALGQANTEAFF
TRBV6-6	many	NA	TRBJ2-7	TGTGCCAGCAGCCAGACTGACTCCTACGAGCAGTACTTC	CASSQTDSYEQYF
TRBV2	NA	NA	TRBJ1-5	TGTGCCAGCAGTCGACAGATGTTTAGCAATCAGCCCCAGCATTTT	CASSRQMFSNQPQHF
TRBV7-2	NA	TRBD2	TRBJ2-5	TGTGCCAGCAGCTTAGGGGGTGCGGGAGGGTACCAAGAGACCCAGTACTTC	CASSLGGAGGYQETQYF